These T cell receptor beta chains were read from a single sample in a study of T-cell reconstitution after alpha-beta-depleted transplantation in children. A single record per CDR3 protein comes from TCRdb applying MiXCR to the PCR reads. This table holds a few hundred thousand distinct CDR3 sequences, approximately 9.8% found once. The specimen was PBMCs from the stem cell graft donor, collected from the stem cell graft. The source is a human donor who donated a stem cell graft to a child with SCID. Both conserved end residues are part of each CDR3. D genes are given only for firm matches. Size is omitted from some rows. Given values are once, few, many or a class for expanded clones.

CDR3nt,CDR3aa,j_gene,d_gene,v_gene,abundance
TGCGCCAGCAGCTGGAACACCGGGGAGCTGTTTTTT,CASSWNTGELFF,TRBJ2-2,-,TRBV5-1,many
TGTGCCAGCAGGGGGACTACAAGGGGGCGGGAGAATCAGCCCCAGCATTTT,CASRGTTRGRENQPQHF,TRBJ1-5,TRBD1,TRBV6-1,many
TGCGCCAGCAGCCAAGATCTGAGAGTACTCCGCACAGATACGCAGTATTTT,CASSQDLRVLRTDTQYF,TRBJ2-3,-,TRBV4-1,many
TGTGCCAGCAGCTTTTCCTGGGACGGATATGAAGCTTTCTTT,CASSFSWDGYEAFF,TRBJ1-1,-,TRBV6-2/TRBV6-3,few
TGTGCCACCAGTGATTCCTCAGGGGCCCCTTCATCCCAGTACTTC,CATSDSSGAPSSQYF,TRBJ2-5,-,TRBV24-1,many
TGCAGTGCTACTTCCGCGGGGGGCCAAAACATTCAGTACTTC,CSATSAGGQNIQYF,TRBJ2-4,TRBD2,TRBV20-1,few
TGCGCCAGCAGCTCGATGGACAGGGTGACCTCGTTTTCGTGGCCACCCACTGAAGCTTTCTTT,CASSSMDRVTSFSWPPTEAFF,TRBJ1-1,TRBD1,TRBV5-1,many
TGCGCCAGCAGCAGGGATGCGGAATCACCCCTCCACTTT,CASSRDAESPLHF,TRBJ1-6,-,TRBV5-1,many
TGTGCCATCAGTGAGGACGGGGGCGTTCAGCCCCAGCATTTT,CAISEDGGVQPQHF,TRBJ1-5,-,TRBV10-3,many
TGCAGTGCCGTTGACAGGCGCGGAACTGGAAACACCATATATTTT,CSAVDRRGTGNTIYF,TRBJ1-3,-,TRBV20-1,-
TGTGCCATCAGCGGCGGACTAGCGTCCCAAGAGACCCAGTACTTC,CAISGGLASQETQYF,TRBJ2-5,TRBD2,TRBV10-3,many
TGTGCCAGCAGTTTGCCGGGGAAACCTGGGGTGACCCAGTACTTC,CASSLPGKPGVTQYF,TRBJ2-5,-,TRBV12-3/TRBV12-4,many
TGCAGTGCTAGTGTACTAGCGGGGTCAGATACGCAGTATTTT,CSASVLAGSDTQYF,TRBJ2-3,TRBD2,TRBV20-1,few
TGCGCCAGCAGCCCGTGTTTTGGGGATGCTGAAGCTTTCTTT,CASSPCFGDAEAFF,TRBJ1-1,-,TRBV5-1,-
TGCGCCAGCAGCCATTTGTACCGGCCGGGACTAAGAGATATCGGGGAGCTGTTTTTT,CASSHLYRPGLRDIGELFF,TRBJ2-2,TRBD2,TRBV4-3,many
TGCAGTGCTAGTCGGTCCTCTAGCACAGATACGCAGTATTTT,CSASRSSSTDTQYF,TRBJ2-3,-,TRBV20-1,many
TGCGCCAGCAGCTTGTCGGGCAGGGACGATCAGCCCCAGCATTTT,CASSLSGRDDQPQHF,TRBJ1-5,-,TRBV5-1,many
TGCGCCAGCAGACGTGGCGTAGACGTCTCCTACGAGCAGTACTTC,CASRRGVDVSYEQYF,TRBJ2-7,-,TRBV5-1,few
TGTGCCAGCAGCTTATCGAGCGGGGGATTTTACAATGAGCAGTTCTTC,CASSLSSGGFYNEQFF,TRBJ2-1,TRBD2,TRBV11-2,many
TGTGCCAGCAGCTTCGACGGTTATAATTCACCCCTCCACTTT,CASSFDGYNSPLHF,TRBJ1-6,-,TRBV7-8,many
TGTGCCAGCAGTTACTCCGCCGGGGAGCTGTTTTTT,CASSYSAGELFF,TRBJ2-2,-,TRBV27,few
TGCAGTGCATACGGCCGGGACATTTACGAGCAGTACTTC,CSAYGRDIYEQYF,TRBJ2-7,-,TRBV20-1,many
TGTGCCAGCAGCTTAGAAGACAGGGCTTCGGATACGCAGTATTTT,CASSLEDRASDTQYF,TRBJ2-3,TRBD1,TRBV7-2,many
TGCGCCAGCAGCTCGGACAGGGCGAGCTATGGCTACACCTTC,CASSSDRASYGYTF,TRBJ1-2,TRBD1,TRBV5-1,many
TGCTGTGCTAGTAGGGGAGAGGGAGGGTTCAATCAGCCCCAGCATTTT,CCASRGEGGFNQPQHF,TRBJ1-5,-,TRBV20-1,few
TGTGCCAGCAGCTCCGAATTCCAGGGGGGGGCTAACTATGGCTACACCTTC,CASSSEFQGGANYGYTF,TRBJ1-2,TRBD1,TRBV7-9,many
TGCAGCGCTAGACGGGGGAATGAGCAGTTCTTC,CSARRGNEQFF,TRBJ2-1,-,TRBV29-1,many
TGTGCCATCAGTGAGCTCATGGTTTCCGAAGCTTTCTTT,CAISELMVSEAFF,TRBJ1-1,-,TRBV10-3,many
TGTGCCAGCAGCCAAAATTGGGGTGAAGCTTTCTTT,CASSQNWGEAFF,TRBJ1-1,-,TRBV16,many
TGTGCCTGGAGTGTACGAACGAACACTGAAGCTTTCTTT,CAWSVRTNTEAFF,TRBJ1-1,-,TRBV30,many